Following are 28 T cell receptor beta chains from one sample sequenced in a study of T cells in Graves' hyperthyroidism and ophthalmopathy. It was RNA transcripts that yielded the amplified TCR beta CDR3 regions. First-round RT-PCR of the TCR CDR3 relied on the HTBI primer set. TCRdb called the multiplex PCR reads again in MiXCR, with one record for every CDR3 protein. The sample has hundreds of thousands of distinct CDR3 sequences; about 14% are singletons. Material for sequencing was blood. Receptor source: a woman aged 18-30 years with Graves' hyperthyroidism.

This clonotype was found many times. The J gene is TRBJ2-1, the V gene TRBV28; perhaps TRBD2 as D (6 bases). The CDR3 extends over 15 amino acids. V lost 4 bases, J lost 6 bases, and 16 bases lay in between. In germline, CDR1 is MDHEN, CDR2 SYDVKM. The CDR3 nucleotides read TGTGCCAGCAGTTCCCTGACTAGTACACGCAATGAGCAGTTCTTC. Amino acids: CASSSLTSTRNEQFF. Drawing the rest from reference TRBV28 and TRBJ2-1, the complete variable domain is DVKVTQSSRYLVKRTGEKVFLECVQDMDHENMFWYRQDPGLGLRLIYFSYDVKMKEKGDIPEGYSVSREKKERFSLILESASTNQTSMYLCASSSLTSTRNEQFFGPGTRLTVL.

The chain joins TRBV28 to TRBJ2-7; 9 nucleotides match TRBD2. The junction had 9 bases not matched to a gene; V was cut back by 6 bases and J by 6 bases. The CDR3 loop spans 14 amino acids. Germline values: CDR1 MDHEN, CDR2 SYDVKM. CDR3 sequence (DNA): TGTGCCAGCAGGCCTCCGGGACTAGCACGCGAGCAGTACTTC. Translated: CASRPPGLAREQYF.

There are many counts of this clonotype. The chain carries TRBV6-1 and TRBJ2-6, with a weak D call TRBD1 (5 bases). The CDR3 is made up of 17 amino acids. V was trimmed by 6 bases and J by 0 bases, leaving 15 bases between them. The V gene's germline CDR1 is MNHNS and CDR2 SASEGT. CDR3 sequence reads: CASSTPRGTSGANVLTF. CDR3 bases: TGTGCCAGCAGCACCCCAAGGGGAACCTCTGGGGCCAACGTCCTGACTTTC.

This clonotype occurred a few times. The CDR3 DNA reads TGTGCCAGCAGCTTAGGCCGAACAGGAAATGAGCAGTTCTTC. As protein: CASSLGRTGNEQFF. V is TRBV13 and J is TRBJ2-1; weak D call: TRBD1 (5 bases). This CDR3 is 14 amino acids long. V was cut by 0 bases and J by 7 bases, with 10 bases left in between. Germline CDR1 is PRHDT and CDR2 is FYEKMQ (reference sequence). Combining the CDR3 with reference TRBV13 and TRBJ2-1 gives the whole variable domain AAGVIQSPRHLIKEKRETATLKCYPIPRHDTVYWYQQGPGQDPQFLISFYEKMQSDKGSIPDRFSAQQFSDYHSELNMSSLELGDSALYFCASSLGRTGNEQFFGPGTRLTVL.

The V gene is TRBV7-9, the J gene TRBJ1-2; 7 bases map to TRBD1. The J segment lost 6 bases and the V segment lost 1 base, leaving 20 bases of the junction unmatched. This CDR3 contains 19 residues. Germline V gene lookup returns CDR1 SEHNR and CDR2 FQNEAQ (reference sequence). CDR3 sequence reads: CASSLEFRVTWQGEDGYTF. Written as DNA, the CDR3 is TGTGCCAGCAGCTTAGAATTTCGCGTAACTTGGCAGGGGGAAGATGGCTACACCTTC.

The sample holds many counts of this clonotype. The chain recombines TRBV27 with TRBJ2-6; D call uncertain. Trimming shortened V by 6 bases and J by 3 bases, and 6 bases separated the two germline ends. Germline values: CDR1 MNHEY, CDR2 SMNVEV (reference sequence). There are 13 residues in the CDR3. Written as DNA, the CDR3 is TGTGCCAGCAGCTTGAATGGGGCCAACGTCCTGACTTTC. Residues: CASSLNGANVLTF.

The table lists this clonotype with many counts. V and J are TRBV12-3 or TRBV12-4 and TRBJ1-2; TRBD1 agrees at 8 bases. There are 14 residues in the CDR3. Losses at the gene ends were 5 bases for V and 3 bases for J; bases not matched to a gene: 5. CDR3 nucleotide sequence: TGTGCCAGCAGTGTACAGGGACAGGACTATGGCTACACCTTC. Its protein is CASSVQGQDYGYTF.

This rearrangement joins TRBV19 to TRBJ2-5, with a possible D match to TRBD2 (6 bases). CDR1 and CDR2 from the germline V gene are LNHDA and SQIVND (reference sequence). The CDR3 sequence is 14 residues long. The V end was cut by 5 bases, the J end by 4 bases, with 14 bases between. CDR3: CASSAGLVVETQYF. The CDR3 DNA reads TGTGCCAGTAGTGCGGGACTTGTTGTAGAGACCCAGTACTTC.

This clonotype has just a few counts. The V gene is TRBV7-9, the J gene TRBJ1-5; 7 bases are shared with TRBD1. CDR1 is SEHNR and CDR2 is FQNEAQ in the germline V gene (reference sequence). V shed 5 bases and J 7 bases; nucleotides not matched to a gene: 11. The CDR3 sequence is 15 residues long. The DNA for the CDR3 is TGTGCCAGCAGCACCTCGACAGGGAAGGTACAGCCCCAGCATTTT. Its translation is CASSTSTGKVQPQHF.

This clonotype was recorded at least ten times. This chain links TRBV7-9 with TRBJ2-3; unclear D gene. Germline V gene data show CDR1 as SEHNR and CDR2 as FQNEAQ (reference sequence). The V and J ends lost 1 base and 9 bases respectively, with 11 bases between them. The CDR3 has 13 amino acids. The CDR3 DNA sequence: TGTGCCAGCAGCTTAGACCTTACGAGCACGCAGTATTTT. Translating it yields CASSLDLTSTQYF. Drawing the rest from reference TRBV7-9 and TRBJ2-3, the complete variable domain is DTGVSQNPRHKITKRGQNVTFRCDPISEHNRLYWYRQTLGQGPEFLTYFQNEAQLEKSRLLSDRFSAERPKGSFSTLEIQRTEQGDSAMYLCASSLDLTSTQYFGPGTRLTVL.

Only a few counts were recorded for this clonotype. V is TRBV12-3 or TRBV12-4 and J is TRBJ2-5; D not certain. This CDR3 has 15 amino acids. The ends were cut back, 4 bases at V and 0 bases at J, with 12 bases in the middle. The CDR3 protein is CASSSDGRDQETQYF. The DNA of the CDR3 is TGTGCCAGCAGTTCAGATGGACGCGACCAAGAGACCCAGTACTTC.

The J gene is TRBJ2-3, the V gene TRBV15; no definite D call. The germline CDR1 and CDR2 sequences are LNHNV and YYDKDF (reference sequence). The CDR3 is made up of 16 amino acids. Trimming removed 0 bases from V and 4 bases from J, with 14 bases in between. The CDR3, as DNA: TGTGCCACCAGCAGAGATCCAACTGCTACATCAGATACGCAGTATTTT. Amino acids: CATSRDPTATSDTQYF.

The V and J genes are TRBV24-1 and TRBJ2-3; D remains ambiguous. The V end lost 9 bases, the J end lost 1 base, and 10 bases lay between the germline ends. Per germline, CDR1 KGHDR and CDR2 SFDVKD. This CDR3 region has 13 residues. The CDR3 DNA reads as TGTGCCACCTCCCCTAGGGGCACAGATACGCAGTATTTT. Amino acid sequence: CATSPRGTDTQYF.

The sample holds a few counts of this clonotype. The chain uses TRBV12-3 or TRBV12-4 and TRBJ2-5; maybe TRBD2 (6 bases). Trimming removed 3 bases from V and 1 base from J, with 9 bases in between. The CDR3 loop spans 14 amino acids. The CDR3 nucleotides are TGTGCCAGCAGTTTTAAGGGAGGCCAAGAGACCCAGTACTTC. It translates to CASSFKGGQETQYF.

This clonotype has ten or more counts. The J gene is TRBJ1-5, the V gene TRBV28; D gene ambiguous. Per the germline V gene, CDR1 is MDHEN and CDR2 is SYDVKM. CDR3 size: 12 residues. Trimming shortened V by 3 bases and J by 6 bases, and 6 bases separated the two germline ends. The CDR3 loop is CASSFPSQPQHF. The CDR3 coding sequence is TGTGCCAGCAGTTTCCCGAGTCAGCCCCAGCATTTT.

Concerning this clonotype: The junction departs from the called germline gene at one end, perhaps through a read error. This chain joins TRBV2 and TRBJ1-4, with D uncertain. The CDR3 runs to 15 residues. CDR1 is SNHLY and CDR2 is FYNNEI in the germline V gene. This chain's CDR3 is CASSETPGPNKKLFF. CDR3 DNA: TGTGCCAGCAGTGAAACCCCCGGTCCTAATAAAAAACTGTTTTTT.

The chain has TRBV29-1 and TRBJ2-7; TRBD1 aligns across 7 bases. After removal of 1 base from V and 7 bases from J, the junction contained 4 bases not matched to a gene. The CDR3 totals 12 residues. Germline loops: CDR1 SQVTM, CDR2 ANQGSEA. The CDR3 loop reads CSVEVTGEEQYF. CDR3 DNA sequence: TGCAGCGTTGAAGTCACAGGGGAAGAGCAGTACTTC.

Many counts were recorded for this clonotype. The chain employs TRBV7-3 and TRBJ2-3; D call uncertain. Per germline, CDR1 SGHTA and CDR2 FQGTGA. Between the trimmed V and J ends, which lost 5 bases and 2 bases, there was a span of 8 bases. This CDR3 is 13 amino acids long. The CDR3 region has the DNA TGTGCCAGCAGCGGGATCCACACAGATACGCAGTATTTT. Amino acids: CASSGIHTDTQYF.

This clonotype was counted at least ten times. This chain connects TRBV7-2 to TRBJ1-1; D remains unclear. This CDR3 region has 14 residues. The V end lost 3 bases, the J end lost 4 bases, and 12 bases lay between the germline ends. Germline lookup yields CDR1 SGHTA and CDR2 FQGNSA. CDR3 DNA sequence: TGTGCCAGCAGCTTTTTTCCGGGCTTCACTGAAGCTTTCTTT. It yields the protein CASSFFPGFTEAFF.

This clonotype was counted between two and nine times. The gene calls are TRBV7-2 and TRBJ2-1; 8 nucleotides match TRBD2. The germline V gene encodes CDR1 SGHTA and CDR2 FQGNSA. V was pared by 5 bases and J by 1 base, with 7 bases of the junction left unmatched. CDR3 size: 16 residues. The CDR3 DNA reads TGTGCCAGCAGCCCCCAGGCGGGAGGATCCTACAATGAGCAGTTCTTC. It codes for CASSPQAGGSYNEQFF. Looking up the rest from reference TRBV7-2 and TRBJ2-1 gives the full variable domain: GAGVSQSPSNKVTEKGKDVELRCDPISGHTALYWYRQSLGQGLEFLIYFQGNSAPDKSGLPSDRFSAERTGGSVSTLTIQRTQQEDSAVYLCASSPQAGGSYNEQFFGPGTRLTVL.

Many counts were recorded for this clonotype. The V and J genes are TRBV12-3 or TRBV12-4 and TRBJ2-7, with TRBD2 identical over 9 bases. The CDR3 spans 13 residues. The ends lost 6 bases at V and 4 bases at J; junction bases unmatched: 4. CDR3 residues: CASSRLAVYEQYF. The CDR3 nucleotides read TGTGCCAGCAGCCGACTAGCGGTTTACGAGCAGTACTTC.

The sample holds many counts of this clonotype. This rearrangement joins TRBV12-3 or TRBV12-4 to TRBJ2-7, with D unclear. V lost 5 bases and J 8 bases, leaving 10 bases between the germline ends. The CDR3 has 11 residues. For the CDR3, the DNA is TGTGCCAGCAGTCGGAAGCTGCAGCAGTACTTC. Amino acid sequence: CASSRKLQQYF.

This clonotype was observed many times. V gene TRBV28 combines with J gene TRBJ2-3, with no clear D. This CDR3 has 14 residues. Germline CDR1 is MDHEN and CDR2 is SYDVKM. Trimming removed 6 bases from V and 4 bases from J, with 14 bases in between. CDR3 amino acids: CASSTLSRPDTQYF. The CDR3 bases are TGTGCCAGCAGCACCCTAAGTCGTCCAGATACGCAGTATTTT.

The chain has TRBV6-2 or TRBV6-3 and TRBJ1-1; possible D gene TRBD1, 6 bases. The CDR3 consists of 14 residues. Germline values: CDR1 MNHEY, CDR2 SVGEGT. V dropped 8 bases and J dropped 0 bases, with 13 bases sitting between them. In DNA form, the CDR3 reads TGTGCCAGCGAGACAGGCAGAGTGAACACTGAAGCTTTCTTT. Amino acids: CASETGRVNTEAFF.

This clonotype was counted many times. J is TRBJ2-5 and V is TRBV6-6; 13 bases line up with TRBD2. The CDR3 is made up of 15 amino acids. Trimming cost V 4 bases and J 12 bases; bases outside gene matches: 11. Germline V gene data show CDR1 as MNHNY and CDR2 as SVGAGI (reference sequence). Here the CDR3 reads CASSSSPGLAGNKYF. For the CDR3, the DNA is TGTGCCAGCAGTTCCTCGCCGGGACTAGCGGGAAATAAGTACTTC.

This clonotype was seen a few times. CDR3 nucleotides: TGTGCCAGCAGACCACAGGCGGACTCCTACGAGCAGTACTTC. It encodes CASRPQADSYEQYF. V is TRBV27 and J is TRBJ2-7; possibly TRBD1 for D (5 bases). Germline V CDR1 and CDR2: MNHEY, SMNVEV (reference sequence). This CDR3 comprises 14 residues. With 6 bases removed from V and 0 bases from J, the gap between germline ends came to 12 bases.

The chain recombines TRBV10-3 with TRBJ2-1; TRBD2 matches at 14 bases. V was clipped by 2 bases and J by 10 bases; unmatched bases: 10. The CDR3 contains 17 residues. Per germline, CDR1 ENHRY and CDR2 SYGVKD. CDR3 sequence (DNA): TGTGCCATCAGTGAGCCGGAGACTAGCGGGAGGGCCAGAGAGCAGTTCTTC. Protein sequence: CAISEPETSGRAREQFF.

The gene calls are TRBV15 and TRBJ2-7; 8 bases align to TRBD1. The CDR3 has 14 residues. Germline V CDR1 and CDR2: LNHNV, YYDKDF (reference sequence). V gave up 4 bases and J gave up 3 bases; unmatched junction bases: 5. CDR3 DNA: TGTGCCACCAGCAATGGACAGGGCAGCTACGAGCAGTACTTC. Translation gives CATSNGQGSYEQYF.